These T cell receptor beta chains were read from a single sample in a study of blood T cell repertoires in COVID-19. This table comes from immunoSEQ multiplex PCR, and its TCRdb copy is limited to in-frame clones, with some not included. This sample has approximately 320,000 clones; about 88% occur once, and the top ten carry around 2.5%. The sample taken for sequencing was PBMCs or T cells enriched from blood (not recorded which). These TCRs come from a man aged 55 to 70 who had recovered from COVID-19. Both conserved end residues are part of each CDR3. A D gene is named only where the DNA matches it firmly. Some rows mark clone size as missing; the rest say once, few, many or name a class of expanded clone.

13,NA,TRBJ2-3,NA,TRBV6-4,CASSRESTDTQYF,TGTGCCAGCAGTCGGGAGAGCACAGATACGCAGTATTTT
14,NA,TRBJ1-2,NA,TRBV24-1,CATSDAPGGDGYTF,TGTGCCACCAGTGACGCCCCGGGGGGCGATGGCTACACCTTC
15,NA,TRBJ2-7,NA,TRBV6-1,CASSLPGSLTYEQYF,TGTGCCAGCAGCCTTCCCGGTAGCCTCACCTACGAGCAGTACTTC
16,NA,TRBJ1-1,NA,TRBV27,CASSLWAGNMNTEAFF,TGTGCCAGCAGTTTATGGGCAGGTAACATGAACACTGAAGCTTTCTTT
15,TRBD1,TRBJ1-1,NA,TRBV4-1,CASSHRTGLGAEAFF,TGCGCCAGCAGCCACAGGACAGGTCTAGGCGCTGAAGCTTTCTTT
14,NA,TRBJ2-2,NA,TRBV4-3,CASSQDPGTGELFF,TGCGCCAGCAGCCAAGACCCCGGGACCGGGGAGCTGTTTTTT
12,NA,TRBJ2-3,once,TRBV19,CASKQGTDTQYF,TGTGCCAGTAAGCAGGGCACAGATACGCAGTATTTT
15,NA,TRBJ2-1,NA,TRBV24-1,CATSDPRTAYNEQFF,TGTGCCACCAGTGATCCGAGGACAGCCTACAATGAGCAGTTCTTC
16,TRBD2,TRBJ2-3,NA,TRBV7-8,CASSSMTSGYTDTQYF,TGTGCCAGCAGCTCTATGACTAGCGGATACACAGATACGCAGTATTTT
16,NA,TRBJ2-3,NA,TRBV9,CASSGLGSGSTDTQYF,TGTGCCAGCAGCGGGTTGGGTAGCGGTAGCACAGATACGCAGTATTTT
17,TRBD2,TRBJ2-3,NA,TRBV2,CASRNPRTSGRRITQYF,TGTGCCAGCAGAAACCCCCGGACTAGCGGGAGAAGAATTACGCAGTATTTT
15,NA,TRBJ1-1,NA,TRBV3-1/TRBV3-2,CASSQTDRRGTEAFF,TGTGCCAGCAGCCAAACTGACAGAAGGGGCACTGAAGCTTTCTTT
16,NA,TRBJ2-4,NA,TRBV7-9,CASSLHSTEAKNIQYF,TGTGCCAGCAGCCTGCACAGTACCGAAGCCAAAAACATTCAGTACTTC
14,TRBD2,TRBJ2-1,NA,TRBV3-1/TRBV3-2,CASSPRLANNEQFF,TGTGCCAGCAGCCCCAGACTAGCGAACAATGAGCAGTTCTTC
14,TRBD1,TRBJ1-1,NA,TRBV19,CASRAQGEGTEAFF,TGTGCCAGTAGGGCACAGGGGGAGGGCACTGAAGCTTTCTTT
15,TRBD1,TRBJ1-1,NA,TRBV6-4,CASSKTGGRVTEAFF,TGTGCCAGCAGTAAAACAGGGGGCCGGGTTACTGAAGCTTTCTTT
13,NA,TRBJ1-1,NA,TRBV7-9,CASSLEPNTEAFF,TGTGCCAGCAGCTTGGAGCCGAACACTGAAGCTTTCTTT
18,TRBD2,TRBJ2-1,NA,TRBV18,CASSPVTSGKSSYNEQFF,TGTGCCAGCTCACCCGTGACTAGCGGTAAAAGCTCCTACAATGAGCAGTTCTTC
12,NA,TRBJ2-1,NA,TRBV5-4,CASSPFPNEQFF,TGTGCCAGCAGCCCATTCCCAAATGAGCAGTTCTTC
12,NA,TRBJ2-7,NA,TRBV28,CASRRDLYEQYF,TGTGCCAGCAGGCGTGATCTCTACGAGCAGTACTTC
17,TRBD2,TRBJ2-1,NA,TRBV10-3,CAISVATSGGYNNEQFF,TGTGCCATCAGTGTGGCGACTAGCGGAGGATATAACAATGAGCAGTTCTTC
15,NA,TRBJ2-5,once,TRBV12-1,CASSQTGSLQETQYF,TGTGCCAGCAGCCAGACAGGGAGCCTCCAAGAGACCCAGTACTTC
16,TRBD1,TRBJ2-3,NA,TRBV7-9,CASSGPTGDSRDTQYF,TGTGCCAGCAGCGGCCCTACAGGGGATAGTAGGGATACGCAGTATTTT
15,TRBD2,TRBJ2-1,NA,TRBV6-5,CASTKPGTTYNEQFF,TGTGCCAGCACCAAACCCGGGACTACTTACAATGAGCAGTTCTTC
15,NA,TRBJ1-6,NA,TRBV7-2,CASSLVRGLGSPLHF,TGTGCCAGCAGCTTAGTGCGGGGTCTTGGTTCACCCCTCCACTTT
15,TRBD1,TRBJ2-3,NA,TRBV5-1,CASSLEGQGGDTQYF,TGCGCCAGCAGCTTGGAAGGACAGGGAGGAGATACGCAGTATTTT
13,TRBD1,TRBJ2-1,NA,TRBV7-8,CASSQGVGNEQFF,TGTGCCAGCAGCCAGGGGGTCGGAAATGAGCAGTTCTTC
16,TRBD2,TRBJ2-1,NA,TRBV11-1,CASSPASGRRNNEQFF,TGTGCCAGCAGCCCCGCTAGCGGCCGGAGGAACAATGAGCAGTTCTTC
13,NA,TRBJ1-2,NA,TRBV19,CASKDEADYGYTF,TGTGCCAGTAAGGATGAGGCAGACTATGGCTACACCTTC
14,TRBD1,TRBJ2-5,NA,TRBV24-1,CAPEATGLQETQYF,TGTGCCCCCGAAGCGACAGGGCTCCAAGAGACCCAGTACTTC
14,TRBD1,TRBJ1-2,NA,TRBV5-1,CASSGDRVNYGYTF,TGCGCCAGCAGCGGCGACAGGGTTAACTATGGCTACACCTTC
15,NA,TRBJ1-1,NA,TRBV5-4,CASSQSTALDTEAFF,TGTGCCAGCAGCCAATCGACAGCCCTGGACACTGAAGCTTTCTTT
14,TRBD1,TRBJ1-2,once,TRBV19,CASRTTGDSWGYTF,TGTGCCAGTAGAACCACAGGGGACTCGTGGGGCTACACCTTC
16,TRBD2,TRBJ2-4,NA,TRBV11-2,CASRGGGTRRKNIQYF,TGTGCCAGCAGGGGGGGAGGGACGAGGAGAAAAAACATTCAGTACTTC
16,TRBD2,TRBJ2-3,NA,TRBV5-1,CASTELAGGSTDTQYF,TGCGCCAGCACGGAGCTAGCGGGGGGGAGCACAGATACGCAGTATTTT
15,TRBD1,TRBJ2-2,NA,TRBV9,CASSAGTANTGELFF,TGTGCCAGCAGCGCCGGGACAGCAAACACCGGGGAGCTGTTTTTT
14,NA,TRBJ2-5,NA,TRBV19,CASSIRARKETQYF,TGTGCCAGTAGTATCCGAGCAAGAAAAGAGACCCAGTACTTC
11,NA,TRBJ2-5,NA,TRBV29-1,CSAQNQETQYF,TGCAGCGCTCAGAACCAAGAGACCCAGTACTTC
12,NA,TRBJ1-2,NA,TRBV5-1,CASSPDRNGYTF,TGCGCCAGCAGCCCCGACAGGAATGGCTACACCTTC
18,NA,TRBJ1-2,NA,TRBV10-3,CAISESGQGPNSNYGYTF,TGTGCCATCAGTGAGTCAGGGCAGGGGCCGAATTCTAACTATGGCTACACCTTC
13,TRBD1,TRBJ1-1,NA,TRBV5-6,CASSLDRGTEAFF,TGTGCCAGCAGCTTGGACAGGGGGACTGAAGCTTTCTTT